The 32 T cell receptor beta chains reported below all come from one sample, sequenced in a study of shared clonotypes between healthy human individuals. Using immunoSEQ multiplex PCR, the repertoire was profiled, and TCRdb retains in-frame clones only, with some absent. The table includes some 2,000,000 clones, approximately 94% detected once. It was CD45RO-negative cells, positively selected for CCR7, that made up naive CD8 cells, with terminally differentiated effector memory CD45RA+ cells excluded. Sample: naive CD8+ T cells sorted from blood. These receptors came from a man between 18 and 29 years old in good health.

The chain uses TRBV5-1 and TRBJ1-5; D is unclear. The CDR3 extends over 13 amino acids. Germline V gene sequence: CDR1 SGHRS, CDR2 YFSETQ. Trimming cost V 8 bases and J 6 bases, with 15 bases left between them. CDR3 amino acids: CARDPGGSQPQHF. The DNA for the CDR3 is TGCGCCAGAGACCCCGGAGGGAGTCAGCCCCAGCATTTT.

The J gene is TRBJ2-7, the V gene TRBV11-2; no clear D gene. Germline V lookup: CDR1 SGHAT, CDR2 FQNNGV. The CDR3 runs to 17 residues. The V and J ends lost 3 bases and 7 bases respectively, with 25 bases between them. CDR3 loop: CASSFRMSQSWLGEQYF. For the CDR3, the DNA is TGTGCCAGCAGCTTTAGGATGTCGCAGTCTTGGCTGGGGGAGCAGTACTTC.

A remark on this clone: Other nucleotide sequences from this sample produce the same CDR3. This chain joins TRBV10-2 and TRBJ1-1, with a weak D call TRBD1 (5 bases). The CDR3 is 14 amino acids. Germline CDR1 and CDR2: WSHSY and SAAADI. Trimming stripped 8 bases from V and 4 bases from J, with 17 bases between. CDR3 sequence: CASSTTGGGTEAFF. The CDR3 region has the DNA TGCGCCAGCTCGACTACGGGGGGAGGCACTGAAGCTTTCTTT.

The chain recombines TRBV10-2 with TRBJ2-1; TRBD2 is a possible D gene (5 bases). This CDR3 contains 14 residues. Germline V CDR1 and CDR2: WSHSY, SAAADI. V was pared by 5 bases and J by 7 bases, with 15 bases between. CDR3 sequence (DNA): TGCGCCAGCAGTATTGTTGGCGGGCCGAATGAGCAGTTCTTC. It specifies CASSIVGGPNEQFF.

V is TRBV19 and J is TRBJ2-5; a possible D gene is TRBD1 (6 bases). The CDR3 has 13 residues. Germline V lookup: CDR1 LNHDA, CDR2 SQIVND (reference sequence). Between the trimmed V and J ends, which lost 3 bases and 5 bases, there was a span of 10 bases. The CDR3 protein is CASSIWGPETQYF. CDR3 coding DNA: TGTGCCAGTAGTATTTGGGGGCCGGAGACCCAGTACTTC.

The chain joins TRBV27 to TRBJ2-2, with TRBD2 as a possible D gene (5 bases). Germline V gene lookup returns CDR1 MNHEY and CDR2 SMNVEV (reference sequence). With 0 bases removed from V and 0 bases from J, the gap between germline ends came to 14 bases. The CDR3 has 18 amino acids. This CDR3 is CASSLSVASIANTGELFF. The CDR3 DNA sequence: TGTGCCAGCAGTTTATCGGTGGCTAGCATCGCGAACACCGGGGAGCTGTTTTTT.

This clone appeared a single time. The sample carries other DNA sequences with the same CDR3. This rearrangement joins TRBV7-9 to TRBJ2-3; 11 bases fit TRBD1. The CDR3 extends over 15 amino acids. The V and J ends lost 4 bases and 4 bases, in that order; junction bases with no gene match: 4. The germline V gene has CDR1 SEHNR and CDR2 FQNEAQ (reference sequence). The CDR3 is CASSSGQGAADTQYF. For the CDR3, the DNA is TGTGCCAGCAGCTCCGGACAGGGGGCCGCAGATACGCAGTATTTT.

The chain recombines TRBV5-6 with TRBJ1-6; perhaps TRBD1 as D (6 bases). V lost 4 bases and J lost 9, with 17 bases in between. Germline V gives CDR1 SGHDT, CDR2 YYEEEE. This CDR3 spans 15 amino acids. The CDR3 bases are TGTGCCAGCAGCGGGGGCTCGGGCTTTGGTTCACCCCTCCACTTT. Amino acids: CASSGGSGFGSPLHF.

The chain's CDR3 is CASSQNYRDFLYNEQFF. The CDR3 DNA is TGTGCCAGCAGTCAAAATTACCGGGACTTCCTCTACAATGAGCAGTTCTTC. This chain uses TRBV27 with TRBJ2-1, with a tentative D call TRBD2 (6 bases). The CDR3 runs 17 residues. Germline V gene data show CDR1 as MNHEY and CDR2 as SMNVEV (reference sequence). V was pared by 5 bases and J by 3 bases, with 20 bases between.

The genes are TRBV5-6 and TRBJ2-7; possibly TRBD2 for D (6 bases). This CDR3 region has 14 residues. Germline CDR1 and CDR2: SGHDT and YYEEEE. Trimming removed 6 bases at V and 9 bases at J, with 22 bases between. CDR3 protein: CASTPAGGAIGQYF. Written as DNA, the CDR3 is TGTGCCAGCACCCCCGCCGGCGGGGCAATAGGGCAGTACTTC. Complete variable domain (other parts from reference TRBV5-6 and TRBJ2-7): DAGVTQSPTHLIKTRGQQVTLRCSPKSGHDTVSWYQQALGQGPQFIFQYYEEEERQRGNFPDRFSGHQFPNYSSELNVNALLLGDSALYLCASTPAGGAIGQYFGPGTRLTVT.

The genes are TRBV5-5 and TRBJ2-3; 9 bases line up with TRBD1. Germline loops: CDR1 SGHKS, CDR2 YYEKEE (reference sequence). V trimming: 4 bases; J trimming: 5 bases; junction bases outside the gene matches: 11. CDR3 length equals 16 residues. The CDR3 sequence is CASSPDRGILQDTQYF. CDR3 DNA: TGTGCCAGCAGCCCCGACAGGGGGATACTTCAAGATACGCAGTATTTT.

DNA for the CDR3: TGCAGCGTTGAAGGACAGGGGGCCCCCTACGAGCAGTACTTC. Encoded protein: CSVEGQGAPYEQYF. J is TRBJ2-7 and V is TRBV29-1, with 10 bases identical to TRBD1. In germline, CDR1 is SQVTM, CDR2 ANQGSEA. CDR3 length equals 14 residues. V shed 1 base and J 2 bases; nucleotides not matched to a gene: 2.

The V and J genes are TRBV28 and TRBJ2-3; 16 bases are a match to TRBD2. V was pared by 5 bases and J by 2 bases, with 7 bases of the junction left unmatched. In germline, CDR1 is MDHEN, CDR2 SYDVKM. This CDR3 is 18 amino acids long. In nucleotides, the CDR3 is TGTGCCAGCAGTCCGAGGGGGACTAGCGGGGGGGCCACAGATACGCAGTATTTT. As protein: CASSPRGTSGGATDTQYF. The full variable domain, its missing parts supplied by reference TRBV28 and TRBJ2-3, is DVKVTQSSRYLVKRTGEKVFLECVQDMDHENMFWYRQDPGLGLRLIYFSYDVKMKEKGDIPEGYSVSREKKERFSLILESASTNQTSMYLCASSPRGTSGGATDTQYFGPGTRLTVL.

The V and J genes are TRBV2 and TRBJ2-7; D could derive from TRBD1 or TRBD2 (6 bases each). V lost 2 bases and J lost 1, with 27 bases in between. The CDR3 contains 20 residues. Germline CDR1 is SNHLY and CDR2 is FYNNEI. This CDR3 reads CASSERPIFGGRLNSYEQYF. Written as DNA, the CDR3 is TGTGCCAGCAGTGAACGACCGATCTTCGGGGGCCGTCTCAATTCCTACGAGCAGTACTTC.

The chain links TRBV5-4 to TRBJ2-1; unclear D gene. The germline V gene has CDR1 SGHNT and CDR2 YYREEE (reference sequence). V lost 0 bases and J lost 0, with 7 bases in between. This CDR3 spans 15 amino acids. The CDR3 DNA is TGTGCCAGCAGCTTGGAGTTTAGCTCCTACAATGAGCAGTTCTTC. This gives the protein CASSLEFSSYNEQFF. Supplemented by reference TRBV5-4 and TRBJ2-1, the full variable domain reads ETGVTQSPTHLIKTRGQQVTLRCSSQSGHNTVSWYQQALGQGPQFIFQYYREEENGRGNFPPRFSGLQFPNYSSELNVNALELDDSALYLCASSLEFSSYNEQFFGPGTRLTVL.

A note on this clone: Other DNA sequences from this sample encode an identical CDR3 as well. CDR3 bases: TGTGCCATCAGTGGGACTGATAGCAATCAGCCCCAGCATTTT. It codes for CAISGTDSNQPQHF. The chain uses TRBV10-3 and TRBJ1-5; no clear D gene. Germline V gene sequence: CDR1 ENHRY, CDR2 SYGVKD. This CDR3 contains 14 residues. Trimming cost V 4 bases and J 0 bases, with 7 bases left between them.

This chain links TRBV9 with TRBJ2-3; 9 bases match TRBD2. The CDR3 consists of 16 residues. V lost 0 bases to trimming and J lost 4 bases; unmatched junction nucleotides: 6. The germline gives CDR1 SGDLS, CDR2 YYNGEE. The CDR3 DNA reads TGTGCCAGCAGCGTAGTGATTAGCGGGAGTTCAGATACGCAGTATTTT. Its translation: CASSVVISGSSDTQYF.

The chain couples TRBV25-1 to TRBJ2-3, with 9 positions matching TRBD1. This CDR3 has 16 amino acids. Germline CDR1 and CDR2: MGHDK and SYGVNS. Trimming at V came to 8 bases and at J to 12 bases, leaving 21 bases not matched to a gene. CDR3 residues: CASLRFRRQGGNTQYF. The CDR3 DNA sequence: TGTGCCAGCCTCCGTTTTAGACGACAGGGGGGCAACACCCAGTATTTT.

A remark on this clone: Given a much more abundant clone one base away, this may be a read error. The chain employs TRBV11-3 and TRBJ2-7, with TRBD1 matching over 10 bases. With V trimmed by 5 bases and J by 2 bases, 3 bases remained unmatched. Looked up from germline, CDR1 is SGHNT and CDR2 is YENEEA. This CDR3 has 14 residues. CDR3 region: CASSPGTGAYEQYF. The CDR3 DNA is TGTGCCAGCAGCCCCGGGACAGGGGCCTACGAGCAGTACTTC.

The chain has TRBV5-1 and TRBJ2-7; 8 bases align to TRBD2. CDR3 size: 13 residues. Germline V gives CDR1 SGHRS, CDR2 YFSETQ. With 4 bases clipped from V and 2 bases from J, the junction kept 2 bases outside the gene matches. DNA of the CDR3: TGCGCCAGCAGCCCCGGGAGGGCCTACGAGCAGTACTTC. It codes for CASSPGRAYEQYF.

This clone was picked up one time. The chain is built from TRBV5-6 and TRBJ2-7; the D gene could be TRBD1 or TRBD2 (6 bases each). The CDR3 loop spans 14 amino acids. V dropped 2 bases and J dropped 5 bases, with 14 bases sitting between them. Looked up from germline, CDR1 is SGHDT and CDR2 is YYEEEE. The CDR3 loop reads CASSFYPGADEQYF. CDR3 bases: TGTGCCAGCAGCTTTTATCCGGGGGCTGACGAGCAGTACTTC. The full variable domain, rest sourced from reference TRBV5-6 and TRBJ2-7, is DAGVTQSPTHLIKTRGQQVTLRCSPKSGHDTVSWYQQALGQGPQFIFQYYEEEERQRGNFPDRFSGHQFPNYSSELNVNALLLGDSALYLCASSFYPGADEQYFGPGTRLTVT.

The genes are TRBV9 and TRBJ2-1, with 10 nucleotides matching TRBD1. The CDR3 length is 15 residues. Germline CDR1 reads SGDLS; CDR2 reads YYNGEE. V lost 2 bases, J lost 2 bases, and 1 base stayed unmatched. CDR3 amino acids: CASSVGQGTYNEQFF. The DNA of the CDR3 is TGTGCCAGCAGCGTGGGACAGGGGACCTACAATGAGCAGTTCTTC.

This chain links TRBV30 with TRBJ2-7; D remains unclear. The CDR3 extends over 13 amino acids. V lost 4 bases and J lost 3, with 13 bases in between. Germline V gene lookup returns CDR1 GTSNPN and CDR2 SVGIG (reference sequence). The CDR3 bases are TGTGCCTGGACCCTCCTTTCGGACTACGAGCAGTACTTC. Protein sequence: CAWTLLSDYEQYF. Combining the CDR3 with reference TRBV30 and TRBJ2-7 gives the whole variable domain SQTIHQWPATLVQPVGSPLSLECTVEGTSNPNLYWYRQAAGRGLQLLFYSVGIGQISSEVPQNLSASRPQDRQFILSSKKLLLSDSGFYLCAWTLLSDYEQYFGPGTRLTVT.

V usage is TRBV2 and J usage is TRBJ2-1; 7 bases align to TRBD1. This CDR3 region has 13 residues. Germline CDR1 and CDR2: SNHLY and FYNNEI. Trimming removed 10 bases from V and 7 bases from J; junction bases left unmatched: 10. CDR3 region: CATRSQGENEQFF. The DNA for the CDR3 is TGTGCCACCCGGTCCCAGGGGGAAAATGAGCAGTTCTTC.

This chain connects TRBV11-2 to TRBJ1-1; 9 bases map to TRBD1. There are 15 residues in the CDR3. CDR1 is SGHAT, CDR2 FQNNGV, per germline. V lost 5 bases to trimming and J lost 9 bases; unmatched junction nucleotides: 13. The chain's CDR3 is CASSGLSGQGPKAFF. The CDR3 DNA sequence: TGTGCCAGCAGCGGCCTTTCGGGACAGGGACCTAAAGCTTTCTTT.

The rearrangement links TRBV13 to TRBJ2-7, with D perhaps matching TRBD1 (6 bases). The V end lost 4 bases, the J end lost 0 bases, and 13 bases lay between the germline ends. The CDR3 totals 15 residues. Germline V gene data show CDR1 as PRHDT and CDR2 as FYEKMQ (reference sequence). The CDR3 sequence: CASSSRDKSSYEQYF. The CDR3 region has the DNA TGTGCCAGCAGCTCCCGGGACAAGAGCTCCTACGAGCAGTACTTC.

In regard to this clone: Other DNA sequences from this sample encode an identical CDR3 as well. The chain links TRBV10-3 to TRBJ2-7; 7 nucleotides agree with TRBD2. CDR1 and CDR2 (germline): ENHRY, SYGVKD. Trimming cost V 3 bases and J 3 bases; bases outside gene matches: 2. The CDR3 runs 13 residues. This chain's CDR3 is CAISEERGYEQYF. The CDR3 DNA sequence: TGTGCCATCAGTGAAGAGCGGGGCTACGAGCAGTACTTC.

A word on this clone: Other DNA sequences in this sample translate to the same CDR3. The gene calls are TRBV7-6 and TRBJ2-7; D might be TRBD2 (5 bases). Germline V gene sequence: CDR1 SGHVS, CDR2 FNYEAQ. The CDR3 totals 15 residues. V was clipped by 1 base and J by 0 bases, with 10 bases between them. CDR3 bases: TGTGCCAGCAGCTTAGGAATTGGGAGCTCCTACGAGCAGTACTTC. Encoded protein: CASSLGIGSSYEQYF.

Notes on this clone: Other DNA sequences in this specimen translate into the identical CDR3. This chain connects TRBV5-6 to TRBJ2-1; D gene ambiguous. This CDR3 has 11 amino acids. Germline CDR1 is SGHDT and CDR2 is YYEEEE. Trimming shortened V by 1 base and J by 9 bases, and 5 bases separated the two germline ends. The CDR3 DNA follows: TGTGCCAGCAGCTTGTCAGCTGAGCAGTTCTTC. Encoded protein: CASSLSAEQFF. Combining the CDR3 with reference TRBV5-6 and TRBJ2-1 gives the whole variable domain DAGVTQSPTHLIKTRGQQVTLRCSPKSGHDTVSWYQQALGQGPQFIFQYYEEEERQRGNFPDRFSGHQFPNYSSELNVNALLLGDSALYLCASSLSAEQFFGPGTRLTVL.

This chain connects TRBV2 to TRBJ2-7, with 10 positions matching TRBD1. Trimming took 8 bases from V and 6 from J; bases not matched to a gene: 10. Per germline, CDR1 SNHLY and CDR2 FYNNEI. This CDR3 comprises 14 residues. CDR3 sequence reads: CASRSGTGAGEQYF. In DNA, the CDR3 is TGTGCCAGCCGCTCGGGGACAGGGGCCGGCGAGCAGTACTTC.

The CDR3 loop reads CASSDTLAGKETQYF. CDR3 sequence (DNA): TGTGCCAGCAGTGATACCCTAGCGGGAAAGGAGACCCAGTACTTC. This chain uses TRBV2 with TRBJ2-5, with 9 bases aligning to TRBD2. The CDR3 extends over 15 amino acids. The germline gives CDR1 SNHLY, CDR2 FYNNEI. The junction had 7 bases not matched to a gene; V was cut back by 3 bases and J by 5 bases.

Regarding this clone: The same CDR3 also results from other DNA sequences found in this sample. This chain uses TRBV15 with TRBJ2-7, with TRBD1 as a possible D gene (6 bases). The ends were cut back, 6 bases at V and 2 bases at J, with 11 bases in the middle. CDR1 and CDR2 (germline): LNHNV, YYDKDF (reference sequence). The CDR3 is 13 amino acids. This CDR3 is CATSLDSTYEQYF. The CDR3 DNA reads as TGTGCCACCAGTTTGGACAGCACCTACGAGCAGTACTTC. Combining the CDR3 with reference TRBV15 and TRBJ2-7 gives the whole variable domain DAMVIQNPRYQVTQFGKPVTLSCSQTLNHNVMYWYQQKSSQAPKLLFHYYDKDFNNEADTPDNFQSRRPNTSFCFLDIRSPGLGDTAMYLCATSLDSTYEQYFGPGTRLTVT.